A single T cell receptor (beta chain) is shown here with its context. Its antigen is unidentified. The CDR3 extends over 12 amino acids. Per germline, CDR1 SGHAT and CDR2 FQDESV (reference sequence). With V trimmed by 5 bases and J by 5 bases, 0 bases remained unmatched. The data were taken from a study of Ad26.COV2.S vaccination and SARS-CoV-2 variants. At the level of the study: Donor participated within the Ad26.COV2.S arm of the COV1001 trial. Whole-study findings and limits: Vaccine and placebo recipients had similar non-spike TCR breadth. Spike-specific responses of CD8+ and CD4+ T cells were reported to display substantial breadth after vaccination.

Sequencing used immunoSEQ multiplex PCR; TCRdb keeps in-frame clones, though not all of them. The table lists fewer than 400,000 clones, roughly 90% of them singletons. The treatment denotes: some 20 received Ad26.COV2.S at low or high dose, single or two shots; 5 received placebo; per-sample allocation not given. Sample collection was performed on day 63 after the first vaccine or placebo injection. The source was peripheral blood, collected in a trial of Ad26.COV2.S vaccine versus placebo. This TCR derives from a person between 18 and 65 years old who received the Ad26.COV2.S COVID-19 vaccine or a placebo. This chain connects TRBV11-1 to TRBJ2-5, with 9 bases lining up with TRBD2. CDR3 sequence: CASSAGGETQYF. CDR3 in DNA: TGTGCCAGCAGCGCGGGAGGGGAGACCCAGTACTTC.